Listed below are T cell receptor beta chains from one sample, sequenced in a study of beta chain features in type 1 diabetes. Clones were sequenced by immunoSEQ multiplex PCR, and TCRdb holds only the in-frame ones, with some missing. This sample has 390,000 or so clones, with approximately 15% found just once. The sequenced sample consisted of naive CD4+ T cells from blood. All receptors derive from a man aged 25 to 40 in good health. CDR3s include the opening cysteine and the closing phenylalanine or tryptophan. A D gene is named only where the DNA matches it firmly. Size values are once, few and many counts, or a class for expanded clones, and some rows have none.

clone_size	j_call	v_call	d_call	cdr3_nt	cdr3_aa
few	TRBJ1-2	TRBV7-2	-	TGTGCCAGCAGCGAAAGTGGGGATGGCTACACCTTC	CASSESGDGYTF
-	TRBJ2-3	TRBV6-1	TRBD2	TGTGCCAGCAGTGCTCTCGTAGCGGGAGGGCCCCGATCGTCTACGCAGTATTTT	CASSALVAGGPRSSTQYF
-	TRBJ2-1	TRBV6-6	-	TGTGCCAGCAGTTACCGTGGGGGGCTGAATGAGCAGTTCTTC	CASSYRGGLNEQFF
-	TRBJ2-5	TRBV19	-	TGTGCCAGTAGTGCACCTGGGGGCAGAGAGACCCAGTACTTC	CASSAPGGRETQYF
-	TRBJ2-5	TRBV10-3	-	TGTGCCATCAGATCTGGGGCGTTTCCGGAGACCCAGTACTTC	CAIRSGAFPETQYF
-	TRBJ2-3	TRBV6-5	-	TGTGCCAGCAGTTACTCGGAGCTTATATCGGGAGATACGCAGTATTTT	CASSYSELISGDTQYF
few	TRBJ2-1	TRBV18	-	TGTGCCAGTTCACAGGGCTGGCCCTACAATGAGCAGTTCTTC	CASSQGWPYNEQFF
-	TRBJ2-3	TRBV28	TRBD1	TGTGCCAGCAGAGGACAGGTGGAGTATTTT	CASRGQVEYF
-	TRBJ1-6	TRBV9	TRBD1	TGTGCCAGCAGCGTAGGCCCGGGACAGGGTCCCCCGCGTAGTAATTCACCCCTCCACTTT	CASSVGPGQGPPRSNSPLHF
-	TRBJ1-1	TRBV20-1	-	TGCAGTGCTAGACGGTCCCAGGCGGCTTTCTTT	CSARRSQAAFF
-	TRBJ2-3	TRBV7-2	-	TGTGCCAGCAGCTCCCCCTTGGATACGCAGTATTTT	CASSSPLDTQYF
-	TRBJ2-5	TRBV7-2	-	TGTGCCAGCAGCTTAAACGCAGGTCAAGAGACCCAGTACTTC	CASSLNAGQETQYF
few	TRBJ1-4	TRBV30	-	TGTGCCTGGAGCCAACGGGAAAAACTGTTTTTT	CAWSQREKLFF
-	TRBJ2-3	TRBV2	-	TGTGCCAGCAGTGTGTTCAACACAGATACGCAGTATTTT	CASSVFNTDTQYF
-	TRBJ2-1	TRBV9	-	TGTGCCAGCAGCCCCAAAAGCGGCTCCTACAATGAGCAGTTCTTC	CASSPKSGSYNEQFF
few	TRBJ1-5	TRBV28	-	TGTGCCAGCAGGCTGGTACCTAATCAGCCCCAGCATTTT	CASRLVPNQPQHF
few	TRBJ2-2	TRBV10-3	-	TGTGCCATCAGTGAGACGGAAGCCGGGGAGCTGTTTTTT	CAISETEAGELFF
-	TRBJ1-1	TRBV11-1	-	TGTGCCAGCAGCTTAGCCCCTCACACAGATGGGATTCGGATCACTGAAGCTTTCTTT	CASSLAPHTDGIRITEAFF
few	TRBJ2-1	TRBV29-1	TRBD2	TGCAGCGTTGCAGGGTACTCAGCGGGAGGCAGCAATGAGCAGTTCTTC	CSVAGYSAGGSNEQFF
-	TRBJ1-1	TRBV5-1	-	TGCGCCAGCAGCTTAACGGGGGAAACGACTGAAGCTTTCTTT	CASSLTGETTEAFF
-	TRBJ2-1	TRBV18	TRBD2	TGTGCCAGCCAAGCCCCCCTCCGAGGGAGGGAGAGTAGCTCCTACAATGAGCAGTTCTTC	CASQAPLRGRESSSYNEQFF
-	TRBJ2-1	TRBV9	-	TGTGCCAGCAGCGCGCTCAACGGGGAACATGAGCAGTTCTTC	CASSALNGEHEQFF
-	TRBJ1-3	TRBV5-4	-	TGTGCCAGCAGCTTGTCAATTGGGCTTCAGGACTCTGGAAACACCATATATTTT	CASSLSIGLQDSGNTIYF